One sample yielded the 29 T cell receptor beta chains listed below, sequenced in a study of monozygotic twins with cystic fibrosis. TCRdb keeps only in-frame clones here, not all; method: immunoSEQ multiplex PCR. The repertoire holds about 32,000 clones, with under 95% as singletons. Sequencing was performed on blood. The source is a girl aged 2 to 10 with cystic fibrosis.

The chain recombines TRBV11-1 with TRBJ1-1, with D unclear. Germline V gives CDR1 SGHAT, CDR2 FQDESV (reference sequence). CDR3 size: 12 residues. V lost 3 bases and J lost 10, with 12 bases in between. The chain's CDR3 is CASSLGAEGAFF. The CDR3, as DNA: TGTGCCAGCAGCTTGGGAGCTGAGGGAGCTTTCTTT.

J is TRBJ2-1 and V is TRBV12-5; a possible D gene is TRBD1 (6 bases). This CDR3 is built from 15 residues. Trimming removed 3 bases from V and 0 bases from J, with 9 bases in between. The germline V gene has CDR1 LGHNT and CDR2 FRNRAP. The CDR3 DNA is TGTGCTAGTGGTTTTGGGGGCTACTCCTACAATGAGCAGTTCTTC. It encodes CASGFGGYSYNEQFF.

This sequence joins TRBV4-1 and TRBJ2-7, with 11 bases aligning to TRBD2. The germline gives CDR1 MGHRA, CDR2 YSYEKL. J lost 4 bases, V lost 1 base, and 3 bases had no gene match. The CDR3 length is 15 residues. The CDR3 here is CASSQGGTSGYEQYF. The CDR3 coding sequence is TGCGCCAGCAGCCAAGGCGGGACTAGCGGATACGAGCAGTACTTC.

The chain couples TRBV5-1 to TRBJ2-5, with 10 bases fitting TRBD2. The CDR3 loop spans 19 amino acids. With V trimmed by 4 bases and J by 4 bases, 19 bases remained unmatched. Germline-derived CDR1 and CDR2 are SGHRS and YFSETQ. For the CDR3, the DNA is TGCGCCAGCAGCCTGTGGGCCTTCACCGGGACTAGCGAGAGAGAGACCCAGTACTTC. Its protein product is CASSLWAFTGTSERETQYF.

The chain employs TRBV19 and TRBJ2-7; 10 bases map to TRBD1. V shed 6 bases, J shed 3 bases, and the junction held 8 bases outside the gene matches. CDR1 LNHDA and CDR2 SQIVND come from the germline V gene (reference sequence). The CDR3 runs 15 residues. This CDR3 reads CASSEPGQGYYEQYF. In nucleotides, the CDR3 is TGTGCCAGTAGCGAACCGGGACAGGGGTACTACGAGCAGTACTTC.

The chain carries TRBV29-1 and TRBJ1-1, with D hard to call. CDR1 is SQVTM and CDR2 is ANQGSEA in the germline V gene. This CDR3 is 10 amino acids long. Trimming took 1 base from V and 7 from J, leaving 4 bases between them. CDR3: CSVEVGEAFF. The CDR3 DNA sequence: TGCAGCGTTGAAGTCGGTGAAGCTTTCTTT.

V gene TRBV6-5 combines with J gene TRBJ1-2, with D uncertain. The CDR3 sequence is 13 residues long. Trimming cost V 6 bases and J 3 bases, with 11 bases left between them. Germline lookup yields CDR1 MNHEY and CDR2 SVGAGI. Written as DNA, the CDR3 is TGTGCCAGCAGCCCACGGGCTCACTATGGCTACACCTTC. Translating it yields CASSPRAHYGYTF.

The chain joins TRBV7-2 to TRBJ2-1; D not resolved. The CDR3 is 19 residues long. V lost 1 base to trimming and J lost 0 bases, with 19 bases between them. Germline V gene data show CDR1 as SGHTA and CDR2 as FQGNSA. CDR3 sequence: CASSLVAWASQSSYNEQFF. CDR3 DNA: TGTGCCAGCAGCTTAGTTGCGTGGGCTTCCCAAAGCTCCTACAATGAGCAGTTCTTC.

The chain links TRBV10-1 to TRBJ1-1; no reliable D call. V dropped 5 bases and J dropped 1 base, with 8 bases sitting between them. Germline V gene lookup returns CDR1 WNHNN and CDR2 SYGVQD (reference sequence). The CDR3 runs to 13 residues. CDR3 loop: CASSLRTNTEAFF. CDR3 bases: TGCGCCAGCAGTTTGAGGACGAACACTGAAGCTTTCTTT.

The J gene is TRBJ1-2, the V gene TRBV7-2, with TRBD1 as a possible D gene (6 bases). Trimming pared 3 bases from V and 8 bases from J, leaving 13 bases between. CDR3 length: 13 amino acids. The germline CDR1 and CDR2 sequences are SGHTA and FQGNSA. The CDR3 spells CASSLSPGGGYTF. DNA of the CDR3: TGTGCCAGCAGCTTGTCCCCGGGGGGCGGCTACACCTTC.

The J gene is TRBJ1-5, the V gene TRBV6-7; unclear D gene. Being an ORF, TRBV6-7 has a function that is uncertain. The V and J ends lost 7 bases and 3 bases respectively, with 7 bases between them. The CDR3 contains 12 residues. The CDR3 DNA reads as TGTGCCAGCATCAAGGTCAATCAGCCCCAGCATTTT. It translates to CASIKVNQPQHF.

This chain uses TRBV5-1 with TRBJ1-2; D may be TRBD1 (5 bases). V was trimmed by 0 bases and J by 2 bases, leaving 11 bases between them. Germline V CDR1 and CDR2: SGHRS, YFSETQ. The CDR3 has 15 residues. For the CDR3, the DNA is TGCGCCAGCAGCTTGGACCCAAGGGGCAACTATGGCTACACCTTC. Translating gives CASSLDPRGNYGYTF.

With regard to this clone: Mismatch with germline at one junction end may stem from a read error. J is TRBJ2-1 and V is TRBV6-1; D remains unclear. This CDR3 is 13 amino acids long. The germline V gene encodes CDR1 MNHNS and CDR2 SASEGT. The CDR3 here is CASSGNLYDEQFF. CDR3 bases: TGTGCCAGCAGCGGTAACCTCTACGATGAGCAGTTCTTC.

The J gene is TRBJ2-5, the V gene TRBV5-1, with D unclear. Germline V gene data show CDR1 as SGHRS and CDR2 as YFSETQ. V lost 0 bases and J lost 1, with 13 bases in between. This CDR3 region has 16 residues. The DNA of the CDR3 is TGCGCCAGCAGCTTGGGTTTCAAGGCCCGCCAAGAGACCCAGTACTTC. Protein: CASSLGFKARQETQYF.

The chain is built from TRBV30 and TRBJ1-1; D gene uncertain. The CDR3 spans 13 residues. CDR1 GTSNPN and CDR2 SVGIG come from the germline V gene (reference sequence). The ends were cut back, 5 bases at V and 4 bases at J, with 14 bases in the middle. The CDR3 loop is CAWEKGRSTEAFF. The CDR3 DNA follows: TGTGCCTGGGAAAAGGGCCGAAGCACTGAAGCTTTCTTT.

The chain joins TRBV13 to TRBJ2-1, with D possibly called TRBD1 or TRBD2 (6 bases each). Germline V lookup: CDR1 PRHDT, CDR2 FYEKMQ (reference sequence). With 5 bases removed from V and 0 bases from J, the gap between germline ends came to 14 bases. This CDR3 region has 16 residues. This chain's CDR3 is CASSPLGGSSYNEQFF. The CDR3 bases are TGTGCCAGCAGCCCGCTAGGGGGGAGCTCCTACAATGAGCAGTTCTTC. The entire variable domain, with the rest obtained from reference TRBV13 and TRBJ2-1, is as follows: AAGVIQSPRHLIKEKRETATLKCYPIPRHDTVYWYQQGPGQDPQFLISFYEKMQSDKGSIPDRFSAQQFSDYHSELNMSSLELGDSALYFCASSPLGGSSYNEQFFGPGTRLTVL.

In DNA form, the CDR3 reads TGTGCCAGCAGTGGGACCGTCTATGGCTACACCTTC. Residues: CASSGTVYGYTF. V is TRBV6-1 and J is TRBJ1-2; D remains ambiguous. V dropped 4 bases and J dropped 4 bases, with 7 bases sitting between them. Germline V gene data show CDR1 as MNHNS and CDR2 as SASEGT. The CDR3 is made up of 12 amino acids.

This chain uses TRBV7-3 with TRBJ1-1; D gene uncertain. The CDR3 is 13 residues long. Per germline, CDR1 SGHTA and CDR2 FQGTGA. V was cut by 2 bases and J by 6 bases, with 10 bases left in between. The CDR3 loop reads CASSLSLDSEAFF. CDR3 sequence (DNA): TGTGCCAGCAGCTTATCATTAGACTCTGAAGCTTTCTTT.

The chain has TRBV27 and TRBJ2-3, with D perhaps matching TRBD1 or TRBD2 (7 bases each). CDR3 length: 18 amino acids. V lost 7 bases to trimming and J lost 2 bases, with 25 bases between them. From germline, CDR1 is MNHEY and CDR2 SMNVEV (reference sequence). The CDR3 DNA reads as TGTGCCAGCAACAATTTGGGAGGGGGGACAGCCGTCACAGATACGCAGTATTTT. Protein sequence: CASNNLGGGTAVTDTQYF.

The chain links TRBV19 to TRBJ1-3; 8 nucleotides line up with TRBD1. V gave up 5 bases and J gave up 3 bases; unmatched junction bases: 3. The CDR3 sequence is 14 residues long. Looked up from germline, CDR1 is LNHDA and CDR2 is SQIVND (reference sequence). CDR3 DNA: TGTGCCAGTAGTCCCGGGACAGGTGGAAACACCATATATTTT. Translation: CASSPGTGGNTIYF.

The chain joins TRBV7-9 to TRBJ2-4; 8 bases map to TRBD1. CDR1 is SEHNR, CDR2 FQNEAQ, per germline (reference sequence). V shed 4 bases, J shed 8 bases, and the junction held 7 bases outside the gene matches. The length of the CDR3 is 14 residues. CDR3 DNA sequence: TGTGCCAGCAGCTCTGGACAGGGTGAGGACATTCAGTACTTC. Encoded protein: CASSSGQGEDIQYF. Looking up the rest from reference TRBV7-9 and TRBJ2-4 gives the full variable domain: DTGVSQNPRHKITKRGQNVTFRCDPISEHNRLYWYRQTLGQGPEFLTYFQNEAQLEKSRLLSDRFSAERPKGSFSTLEIQRTEQGDSAMYLCASSSGQGEDIQYFGAGTRLSVL.

This rearrangement joins TRBV2 to TRBJ2-7, with 9 bases matching TRBD1. This CDR3 comprises 14 residues. V was pared by 1 base and J by 2 bases, with 0 bases of the junction left unmatched. CDR1 and CDR2 from the germline V gene are SNHLY and FYNNEI. The CDR3 DNA is TGTGCCAGCAGTGAAGGGGACAGGGCCTACGAGCAGTACTTC. Protein: CASSEGDRAYEQYF.

J is TRBJ1-1 and V is TRBV4-3; TRBD1 agrees at 9 bases. V shed 3 bases, J shed 0 bases, and the junction held 11 bases outside the gene matches. CDR1 is LGHNA and CDR2 is YSLEER in the germline V gene. CDR3 length: 18 residues. The DNA for the CDR3 is TGCGCCAGCAGCCAGTTCCGGGACAGGGCCCCGGTGAACACTGAAGCTTTCTTT. This sequence encodes CASSQFRDRAPVNTEAFF.

The chain is built from TRBV2 and TRBJ1-5, with 9 bases aligning to TRBD1. The junction had 5 bases not matched to a gene; V was cut back by 6 bases and J by 2 bases. Germline loops: CDR1 SNHLY, CDR2 FYNNEI. The CDR3 is 15 residues long. CDR3 protein: CASSTGTGRNQPQHF. The CDR3 region has the DNA TGTGCCAGCAGCACCGGGACAGGGCGCAATCAGCCCCAGCATTTT. Filled out from reference TRBV2 and TRBJ1-5, the complete variable domain reads EPEVTQTPSHQVTQMGQEVILRCVPISNHLYFYWYRQILGQKVEFLVSFYNNEISEKSEIFDDQFSVERPDGSNFTLKIRSTKLEDSAMYFCASSTGTGRNQPQHFGDGTRLSIL.

The chain recombines TRBV30 with TRBJ2-3; 8 bases agree with TRBD1. The CDR3 covers 16 residues. Germline V lookup: CDR1 GTSNPN, CDR2 SVGIG (reference sequence). The trim removed 2 bases at V and 2 bases at J, leaving 9 bases unmatched. The CDR3 protein is CAWSPARTGITDTQYF. Written as DNA, the CDR3 is TGTGCCTGGAGTCCGGCCCGGACAGGGATCACAGATACGCAGTATTTT.

The chain combines TRBV11-2 with TRBJ2-1; TRBD2 matches 10 bases. Trimming took 1 base from V and 8 from J; bases not matched to a gene: 14. Germline CDR1 reads SGHAT; CDR2 reads FQNNGV. The CDR3 runs to 18 residues. The CDR3 sequence: CASSLGVQREGRVDEQFF. The CDR3 DNA reads as TGTGCCAGCAGCTTAGGTGTCCAGCGGGAGGGCCGAGTGGATGAGCAGTTCTTC.

The chain combines TRBV5-5 with TRBJ1-2; possibly TRBD1 for D (6 bases). The V gene's germline CDR1 is SGHKS and CDR2 YYEKEE (reference sequence). This CDR3 has 13 residues. The V end was cut by 3 bases, the J end by 7 bases, with 13 bases between. The CDR3 is CASSSAQGRGYTF. The CDR3 DNA is TGTGCCAGCAGCTCGGCACAGGGACGTGGCTACACCTTC.

The chain combines TRBV27 with TRBJ2-7; no reliable D call. This CDR3 contains 13 residues. V was trimmed by 2 bases and J by 5 bases, leaving 10 bases between them. CDR1 and CDR2 from the germline V gene are MNHEY and SMNVEV (reference sequence). The CDR3 spells CASSLQGSNEQYF. The CDR3, as DNA: TGTGCCAGCAGTTTACAAGGGTCGAACGAGCAGTACTTC.

This chain joins TRBV4-1 and TRBJ1-1; D is unclear. Per germline, CDR1 MGHRA and CDR2 YSYEKL. The CDR3 length is 18 residues. Between the trimmed V and J ends, which lost 2 bases and 2 bases, there was a span of 21 bases. This CDR3 reads CASSQTPTRRAQNTEAFF. For the CDR3, the DNA is TGCGCCAGCAGCCAAACCCCAACACGGAGAGCTCAAAACACTGAAGCTTTCTTT.